The rows below give T cell receptor beta chains drawn from one sample of a study of T cell responses to AZD1222 COVID-19 vaccine. Libraries were prepared by immunoSEQ multiplex PCR; TCRdb keeps only in-frame clonotypes and omits some of them. Among approximately 210,000 clones listed, approximately 90% were seen once. The specimen was peripheral blood, collected 28 days after the second AZD1222 dose. The origin of the receptors is an adult who received the AZD1222 COVID-19 vaccine. The CDR3 runs from the conserved cysteine through the conserved F or W. The D gene is left open where the match is weak. Expanded clones get a size class; other rows say once, few or many, or leave the size out.

D: TRBD2; size: .; J: TRBJ2-3; V: TRBV19; DNA: TGTGCCAGTAGGGATAGCGGGAGCACAGATACGCAGTATTTT; CDR3: CASRDSGSTDTQYF
D: .; size: .; J: TRBJ1-2; V: TRBV19; DNA: TGTGCCAGTAGTATTCTTGTGGGCTATGGCTACACCTTC; CDR3: CASSILVGYGYTF
D: .; size: .; J: TRBJ1-1; V: TRBV6-6; DNA: TGTGCCAGCAGTTTAACTCAGGGGCCGGGGACTGAAGCTTTCTTT; CDR3: CASSLTQGPGTEAFF
D: .; size: .; J: TRBJ2-3; V: TRBV25-1; DNA: TGTGCCAGCAGAAGCGGGGATACGCAGTATTTT; CDR3: CASRSGDTQYF
D: TRBD1; size: .; J: TRBJ2-7; V: TRBV28; DNA: TGTGCCAGCAGCCCAACAAAGACAGGGGGTGGCGAGCAGTACTTC; CDR3: CASSPTKTGGGEQYF
D: .; size: .; J: TRBJ1-3; V: TRBV2; DNA: TGTGCCAGCACGGACGACAGTTTTTCTGGAAACACCATATATTTT; CDR3: CASTDDSFSGNTIYF
D: .; size: .; J: TRBJ1-3; V: TRBV10-3; DNA: TGTGCCATCAGTGAGACAGGACACTACGGAAACACCATATATTTT; CDR3: CAISETGHYGNTIYF
D: .; size: .; J: TRBJ2-7; V: TRBV12-5; DNA: TGTGCTAGCTCGGACGGGATCTCCTACGAGCAGTACTTC; CDR3: CASSDGISYEQYF
D: .; size: .; J: TRBJ2-3; V: TRBV14; DNA: TGTGCCAGCAGCCGTGGGGCGCCGGATACGCAGTATTTT; CDR3: CASSRGAPDTQYF
D: TRBD2; size: .; J: TRBJ2-7; V: TRBV6-5; DNA: TGTGCCAGCAGAGATCCGGGACTACCCTACGAGCAGTACTTC; CDR3: CASRDPGLPYEQYF
D: .; size: .; J: TRBJ1-2; V: TRBV6-5; DNA: TGTGCCAGCAGTTACGACCAGGGCTATGGCTACACCTTC; CDR3: CASSYDQGYGYTF
D: TRBD1; size: .; J: TRBJ1-1; V: TRBV19; DNA: TGTGCCAGTAGGTTGGGACAGGGGGCTGACACTGAAGCTTTCTTT; CDR3: CASRLGQGADTEAFF
D: TRBD1; size: once; J: TRBJ2-1; V: TRBV12-3/TRBV12-4; DNA: TGTGCCAGCAGTGGGGGACAGGGGGAGTTCTTC; CDR3: CASSGGQGEFF
D: .; size: .; J: TRBJ2-1; V: TRBV7-9; DNA: TGTGCCAGCAGATTCGGAGCGGGTTTTTACAATGAGCAGTTCTTC; CDR3: CASRFGAGFYNEQFF
D: .; size: .; J: TRBJ2-3; V: TRBV7-9; DNA: TGTGCCAGCAGCTTAGATCCGGGACGGCCCACAGATACGCAGTATTTT; CDR3: CASSLDPGRPTDTQYF
D: TRBD2; size: once; J: TRBJ2-3; V: TRBV4-1; DNA: TGCGCCAGCAGCCACCCACTAGCGGGTAAGAGTACAGATACGCAGTATTTT; CDR3: CASSHPLAGKSTDTQYF
D: TRBD2; size: .; J: TRBJ2-1; V: TRBV11-1; DNA: TGTGCCAGCAGCTTAGATGGCGGGAGTAATGAGCAGTTCTTC; CDR3: CASSLDGGSNEQFF
D: .; size: .; J: TRBJ2-4; V: TRBV5-1; DNA: TGCGCCAGCAGCCCTAGACAGGGAGGGGCCAAAAACATTCAGTACTTC; CDR3: CASSPRQGGAKNIQYF
D: .; size: .; J: TRBJ2-7; V: TRBV11-2; DNA: TGTGCCAGCAGCCCCGATCGCTACGAGCAGTACTTC; CDR3: CASSPDRYEQYF
D: .; size: .; J: TRBJ2-1; V: TRBV16; DNA: TGTGCCAGCAGCGAAAGTTGGGGAGGGGGAACTGAGCAGTTCTTC; CDR3: CASSESWGGGTEQFF
D: .; size: .; J: TRBJ2-3; V: TRBV18; DNA: TGTGCCAGCTCAGTGGGACTCACAGATACGCAGTATTTT; CDR3: CASSVGLTDTQYF
D: .; size: .; J: TRBJ2-7; V: TRBV9; DNA: TGTGCCAGCAGCTCAGGCGGGGACTCTCCCTCCTACGAGCAGTACTTC; CDR3: CASSSGGDSPSYEQYF
D: .; size: .; J: TRBJ1-1; V: TRBV2; DNA: TGTGCCGGTAAGACCAGGGTGAGGGACACTGAAGCTTTCTTT; CDR3: CAGKTRVRDTEAFF
D: TRBD2; size: .; J: TRBJ2-1; V: TRBV7-6; DNA: TGTGCCAGCAGCTTACCCCAAACCGGACTAGCGGGTGGGCACCATGAGCAGTTCTTC; CDR3: CASSLPQTGLAGGHHEQFF
D: TRBD1; size: .; J: TRBJ1-2; V: TRBV14; DNA: TGTGCCAGCAGCCCGACAGGGGACTATGGCTACACCTTC; CDR3: CASSPTGDYGYTF
D: TRBD1; size: .; J: TRBJ1-1; V: TRBV28; DNA: TGTGCCAGCAGTTTAGGACAGGGCGCAACTGAAGCTTTCTTT; CDR3: CASSLGQGATEAFF
D: TRBD1; size: .; J: TRBJ1-1; V: TRBV30; DNA: TGTGCCTGGGACAGGGGGCCGAGGGCTTTCTTT; CDR3: CAWDRGPRAFF
D: .; size: .; J: TRBJ1-1; V: TRBV6-5; DNA: TGTGCCAGCACCCAGAGGGGGAACACTGAAGCTTTCTTT; CDR3: CASTQRGNTEAFF
D: .; size: once; J: TRBJ1-2; V: TRBV14; DNA: TGTGCCAGCAGCCCGCAATGGGTAGCTAACTATGGCTACACCTTC; CDR3: CASSPQWVANYGYTF
D: .; size: .; J: TRBJ1-2; V: TRBV5-5; DNA: TGTGCCAGCAGCTTCGTCCTCAGCGGTGGCTACACCTTC; CDR3: CASSFVLSGGYTF
D: .; size: once; J: TRBJ2-5; V: TRBV11-3; DNA: TGTGCCAGCAGCTTAGAGTGGGTTTTGGAGACCCAGTACTTC; CDR3: CASSLEWVLETQYF
D: .; size: .; J: TRBJ2-5; V: TRBV28; DNA: TGTGCCAGCGGGGTTTCGGAGACCCAGTACTTC; CDR3: CASGVSETQYF
D: .; size: .; J: TRBJ1-1; V: TRBV6-5; DNA: TGTGCCAGCAGTTACTCCCAGAACACTGAAGCTTTCTTT; CDR3: CASSYSQNTEAFF
D: .; size: once; J: TRBJ2-7; V: TRBV7-2; DNA: TGTGCCAGCAGCCCCCTTGCCGCACCAAGGTCAACCGACGAGCAGTACTTC; CDR3: CASSPLAAPRSTDEQYF
D: TRBD2; size: .; J: TRBJ2-1; V: TRBV7-9; DNA: TGTGCCAGCAGCCCCCCCACGGGAGGATACAATGAGCAGTTCTTC; CDR3: CASSPPTGGYNEQFF
D: .; size: .; J: TRBJ2-7; V: TRBV25-1; DNA: TGTGCCAGCAGTGACCGGGAAACCGAGCAGTACTTC; CDR3: CASSDRETEQYF